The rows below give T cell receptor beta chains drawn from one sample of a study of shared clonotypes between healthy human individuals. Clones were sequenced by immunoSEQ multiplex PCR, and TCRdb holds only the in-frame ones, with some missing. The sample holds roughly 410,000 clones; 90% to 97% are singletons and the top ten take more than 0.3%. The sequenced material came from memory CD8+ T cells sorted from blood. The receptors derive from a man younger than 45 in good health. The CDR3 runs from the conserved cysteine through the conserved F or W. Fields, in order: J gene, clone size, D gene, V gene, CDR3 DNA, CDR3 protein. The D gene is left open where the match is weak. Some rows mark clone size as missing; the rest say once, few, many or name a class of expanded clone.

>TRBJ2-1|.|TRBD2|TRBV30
TGTGCCTGGAGTGGCATAGCGGGGAGGGAGCAGTTCTTC
CAWSGIAGREQFF
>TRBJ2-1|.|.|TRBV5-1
TGCGCCAGCAGCTTTATCGGGGATGAGCAGTTCTTC
CASSFIGDEQFF
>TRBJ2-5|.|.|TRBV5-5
TGTGCCAGCAGCTTGGCAGGGGCGCGGGGGCAAGAGACCCAGTACTTC
CASSLAGARGQETQYF
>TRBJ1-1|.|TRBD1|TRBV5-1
TGCGCCAGCAGCTTCCCGGGACAGGGGACTGAAGCTTTCTTT
CASSFPGQGTEAFF
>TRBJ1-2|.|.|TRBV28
TGTGCCAGCAGTTTGCTCTTCCGGGCCCCCGCGCGTGACTTATATGGCTACACCTTC
CASSLLFRAPARDLYGYTF
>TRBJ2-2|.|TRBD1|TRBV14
TGTGCCAGCAGCCCTCGGACAGGGTCACCCACCGGGGAGCTGTTTTTT
CASSPRTGSPTGELFF
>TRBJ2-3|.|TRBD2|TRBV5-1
TGCGCCAGCAGCTTATTAGCGGGAGCAGATACGCAGTATTTT
CASSLLAGADTQYF
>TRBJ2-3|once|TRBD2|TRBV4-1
TGCGCCAGCAGCCCTAGCGGGAGAACAGATACGCAGTATTTT
CASSPSGRTDTQYF
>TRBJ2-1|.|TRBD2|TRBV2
TGTGCCAGCAACAGCGGGACCTACAATGAGCAGTTCTTC
CASNSGTYNEQFF
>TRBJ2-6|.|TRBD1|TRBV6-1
TGTGCCAGCAGTGACGGGACAGACTACTCTGGGGCCAACGTCCTGACTTTC
CASSDGTDYSGANVLTF
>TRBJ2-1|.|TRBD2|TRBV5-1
TGCGCCAGCAGCACCGGGACTAGCGGGAGGTTTTTCTCCTACAATGAGCAGTTCTTC
CASSTGTSGRFFSYNEQFF
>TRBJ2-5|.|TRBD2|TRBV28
TGTGCCAGCAGTTTACGTTGGGATATTGGGACTAGTCGGTACGAGACCCAGTACTTC
CASSLRWDIGTSRYETQYF
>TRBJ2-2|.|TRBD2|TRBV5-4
TGTGCCAGCACCTTGGCTAGCGGGAACGGGGAGCTGTTTTTT
CASTLASGNGELFF
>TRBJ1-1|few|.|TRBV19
TGTGCCAGTAGTAGGGGGGGAGACACTGAAGCTTTCTTT
CASSRGGDTEAFF
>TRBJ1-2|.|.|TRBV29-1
TGCAGCGCCCCGGACGGATCTTCTGATGGCTACACCTTC
CSAPDGSSDGYTF
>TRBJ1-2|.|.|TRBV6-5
TGTGCCAGCAGGGGGACGGAATATGGCTACACCTTC
CASRGTEYGYTF
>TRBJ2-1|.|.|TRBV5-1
TGCGCCAGCAGCTTGGGAGCTTACAATGAGCAGTTCTTC
CASSLGAYNEQFF
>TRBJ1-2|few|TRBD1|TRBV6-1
TGTGCCAGCTCAGGACAGGGCTCAAATGGCTACACCTTC
CASSGQGSNGYTF
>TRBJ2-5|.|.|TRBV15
TGTGCCACCAGCAGAGACGGAACAGGAGAAGAGACCCAGTACTTC
CATSRDGTGEETQYF
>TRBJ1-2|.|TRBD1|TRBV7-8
TGTGCCAGCAGCCCCAGGAGGACAGGCCTTCACACCTTC
CASSPRRTGLHTF
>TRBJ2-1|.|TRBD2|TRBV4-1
TGCGCCAGCAGCCAACGGGCGGGAGTGACTGAGCAGTTCTTC
CASSQRAGVTEQFF
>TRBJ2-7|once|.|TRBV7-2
TGTGCCAGCAGCGCCGGACTTACCTACGAGCAGTACTTC
CASSAGLTYEQYF
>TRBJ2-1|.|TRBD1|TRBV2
TGTGCCAGCAGTCAGCCCCGGACAGGGAGTTTCACTGAGCAGTTCTTC
CASSQPRTGSFTEQFF
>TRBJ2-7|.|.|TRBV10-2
TGCGCCAGCAGTGATCCTCAGAGGTTGCCCTACGAGCAGTACTTC
CASSDPQRLPYEQYF
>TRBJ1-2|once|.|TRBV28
TGTGCCAGCAGATTCCAGGGGCGCTATGGCTACACCTTC
CASRFQGRYGYTF
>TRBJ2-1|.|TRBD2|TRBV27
TGTGCCAGCAGTTTAGGCCTTGGACTAGCGGGAGGGCAGTTCTTC
CASSLGLGLAGGQFF
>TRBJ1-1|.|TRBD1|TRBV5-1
TGCGCCAGCAGCCCGACAGGGGTGGCTGAAGCTTTCTTT
CASSPTGVAEAFF
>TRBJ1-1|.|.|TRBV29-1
TGCAGCGTTGAAACAGGGAGTGGGACTGAAGCTTTCTTT
CSVETGSGTEAFF
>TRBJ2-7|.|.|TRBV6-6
TGTGCCAGCAGTTACGAGGTATTAACCTACGAGCAGTACTTC
CASSYEVLTYEQYF
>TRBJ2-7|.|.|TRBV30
TGTGCCTGGAGTGTCTCCGGGTTCGTCGACGAGCAGTACTTC
CAWSVSGFVDEQYF
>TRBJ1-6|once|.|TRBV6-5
TGTGCCAGCAGTGGACTCAGGGCGTCGAATTCACCCCTCCACTTT
CASSGLRASNSPLHF
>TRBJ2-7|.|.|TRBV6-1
TGTGCCAGCACCCCCAGGGCCCACGAGCAGTACTTC
CASTPRAHEQYF
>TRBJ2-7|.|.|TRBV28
TGTGCCAGCAGTTTATTGGGCAGCTACGAGCAGTACTTC
CASSLLGSYEQYF
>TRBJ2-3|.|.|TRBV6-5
TGTGCCAGCAGTTACGGGGGGACAGATACGCAGTATTTT
CASSYGGTDTQYF
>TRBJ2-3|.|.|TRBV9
TGTGCCAGCAGCGCCGGGATTAGCACAGATACGCAGTATTTT
CASSAGISTDTQYF
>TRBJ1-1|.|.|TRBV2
TGTGCCAGACAGAACACTGAAGCTTTCTTT
CARQNTEAFF
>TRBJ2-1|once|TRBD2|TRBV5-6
TGTGCCAGCAGTCTACAAGGGACTATTAATGAGCAGTTCTTC
CASSLQGTINEQFF
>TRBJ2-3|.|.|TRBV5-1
TGCGCGAGCCGGGACTCCCCGGGGGATACGCAGTATTTT
CASRDSPGDTQYF
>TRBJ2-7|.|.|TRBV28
TGTGCCAGCAGTCCCCCCTTACGACGGGCCTACGAGCAGTACTTC
CASSPPLRRAYEQYF
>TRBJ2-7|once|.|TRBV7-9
TGTGCCAGCAGCTTAGGGGCGGTCTACGAGCAGTACTTC
CASSLGAVYEQYF
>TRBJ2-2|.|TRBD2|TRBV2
TGTGCCAGCCAAGGGACTAGCGGGAATCAAGGCGGGGAGCTGTTTTTT
CASQGTSGNQGGELFF
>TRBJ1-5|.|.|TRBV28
TGTGCCAGCAGTTTGGGGGGGGAGCAGCCCCAGCATTTT
CASSLGGEQPQHF
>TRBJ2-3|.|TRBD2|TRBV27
TGTGCCAGCAGAGGACTAGCGGCTAGCACAGATACGCAGTATTTT
CASRGLAASTDTQYF
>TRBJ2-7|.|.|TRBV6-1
TGTGCCAGCAGTGTTGTCTACGAGCAGTACTTC
CASSVVYEQYF
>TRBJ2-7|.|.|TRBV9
TGTGCCAGCAGCCTATTAGCGGAAAGCTCCTACGAGCAGTACTTC
CASSLLAESSYEQYF
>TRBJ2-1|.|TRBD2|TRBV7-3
TGTGCCAGCAGCATCACTAGCGGGAGTAAGAATGAGCAGTTCTTC
CASSITSGSKNEQFF
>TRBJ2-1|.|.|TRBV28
TGTGCCAGCGTTTGGGGGAATGAGCAGTTCTTC
CASVWGNEQFF